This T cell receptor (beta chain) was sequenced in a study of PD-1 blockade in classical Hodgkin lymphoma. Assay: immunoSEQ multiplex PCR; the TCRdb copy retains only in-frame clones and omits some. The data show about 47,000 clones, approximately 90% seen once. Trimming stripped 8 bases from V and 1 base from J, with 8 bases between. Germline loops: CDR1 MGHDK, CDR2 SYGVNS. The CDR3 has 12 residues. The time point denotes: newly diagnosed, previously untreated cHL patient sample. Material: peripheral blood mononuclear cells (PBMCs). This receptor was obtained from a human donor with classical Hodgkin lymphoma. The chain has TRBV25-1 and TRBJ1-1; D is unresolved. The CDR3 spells CASGEGNTEAFF. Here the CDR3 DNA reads TGTGCCAGCGGGGAGGGGAACACTGAAGCTTTCTTT.